This T cell receptor beta chain was sequenced during a study of shared clonotypes between healthy human individuals. Study overall: Per donor, CD8 memory used one plate, CD8 naive used two, CD4 memory used three and CD4 naive used three.

CD45RO-negative cells were positively selected for CCR7, leaving out terminally differentiated effector memory CD45RA+ cells. Some clones are missing from TCRdb's copy, which holds only in-frame ones; the method was immunoSEQ multiplex PCR. The sample shows some 2.1 million clones, approximately 95% of them seen only once. Trimming took 4 bases from V and 7 from J, leaving 11 bases between them. Per germline, CDR1 SGDLS and CDR2 YYNGEE. The CDR3 has 13 amino acids. The clonotype originates from a man aged 18 to 30 in good health. The chain uses TRBV9 and TRBJ2-2; tentatively, D is TRBD2 (6 bases). Specimen: naive CD8+ T cells sorted from blood. CDR3 coding DNA: TGTGCCAGCAGCCCCCTTAGCGGCGGGGAGCTGTTTTTT. Residues: CASSPLSGGELFF.